Below are 16 T cell receptor beta chains sequenced from a single sample in a study of T cells after yellow fever vaccination. From the 5' RACE reads, TCRdb called clonotypes with MiXCR, one entry per CDR3 protein. The data contain almost 600,000 distinct CDR3 sequences, 13% of them singletons. Here the sequenced sample was PBMCs, taken on the day of the yellow fever booster vaccination. The source of these receptors is a man aged 25-45 years who received the YFV17D yellow fever vaccine.

This clonotype was counted ten times or more. The chain couples TRBV7-8 to TRBJ2-1; D unresolved. This CDR3 region has 14 residues. The V end was cut by 1 base, the J end by 5 bases, with 9 bases between. The V gene's germline CDR1 is SGHVS and CDR2 FQNEAQ. The CDR3 region has the DNA TGTGCCAGCAGCTTAGTGGGCCCGAACAATGAGCAGTTCTTC. It encodes CASSLVGPNNEQFF. Together with reference TRBV7-8 and TRBJ2-1, the CDR3 gives the full variable domain: GAGVSQSPRYKVAKRGQDVALRCDPISGHVSLFWYQQALGQGPEFLTYFQNEAQLDKSGLPSDRFFAERPEGSVSTLKIQRTQQEDSAVYLCASSLVGPNNEQFFGPGTRLTVL.

The chain employs TRBV7-2 and TRBJ1-1, with TRBD1 as a possible D gene (5 bases). This CDR3 region has 17 residues. In germline, CDR1 is SGHTA, CDR2 FQGNSA. V was shortened by 2 bases and J by 0 bases, with 16 bases between the two germline ends. CDR3 DNA sequence: TGTGCCAGCAGCTTACAGGGCGGGGTGTGGATGAACACTGAAGCTTTCTTT. Translating gives CASSLQGGVWMNTEAFF.

This clonotype appeared a few times. The CDR3 bases are TGCAGTGCTTTTCTCGACAGGACCATGAACACTGAAGCTTTCTTT. The encoded protein is CSAFLDRTMNTEAFF. The chain uses TRBV20-1 and TRBJ1-1; maybe TRBD1 (6 bases). Per the germline V gene, CDR1 is DFQATT and CDR2 is SNEGSKA (reference sequence). CDR3 length equals 15 residues. V was cut by 5 bases and J by 0 bases, with 16 bases left in between.

The J gene is TRBJ1-1, the V gene TRBV6-5; D is unresolved. V was cut by 2 bases and J by 1 base, with 14 bases left in between. Germline lookup yields CDR1 MNHEY and CDR2 SVGAGI. The CDR3 sequence is 16 residues long. Here the CDR3 DNA reads TGTGCCAGCAGTTACCCGGCGGACGGGCCGAACACTGAAGCTTTCTTT. Translation: CASSYPADGPNTEAFF.

This chain joins TRBV6-1 and TRBJ2-1, with 11 positions matching TRBD2. The CDR3 length is 16 residues. CDR1 MNHNS and CDR2 SASEGT come from the germline V gene. J was trimmed by 4 bases and V by 6 bases; bases with no gene match: 8. The CDR3 here is CASRETGLAVYNEQFF. CDR3 nucleotides: TGTGCCAGCAGAGAAACGGGACTAGCGGTTTACAATGAGCAGTTCTTC.

The chain combines TRBV7-2 with TRBJ2-3; 10 nucleotides match TRBD2. There are 16 residues in the CDR3. Trimming took 0 bases from V and 4 from J; bases not matched to a gene: 4. In germline, CDR1 is SGHTA, CDR2 FQGNSA. CDR3 loop: CASSLAKLAGADTQYF. As DNA, the CDR3 is TGTGCCAGCAGCTTAGCGAAGCTAGCGGGAGCAGATACGCAGTATTTT.

This clonotype was observed a few times. The V gene is TRBV19, the J gene TRBJ2-7; 9 nucleotides line up with TRBD2. The CDR3 has 16 residues. Germline V CDR1 and CDR2: LNHDA, SQIVND (reference sequence). V trimming: 4 bases; J trimming: 5 bases; junction bases outside the gene matches: 12. As DNA, the CDR3 is TGTGCCAGTAGTACTGCCCCAGCGGGAGGTACCCACGAGCAGTACTTC. It encodes CASSTAPAGGTHEQYF.

The chain combines TRBV20-1 with TRBJ2-3, with a weak D call TRBD2 (6 bases). The CDR3 is made up of 16 amino acids. Trimming stripped 0 bases from V and 6 bases from J, with 19 bases between. Germline V CDR1 and CDR2: DFQATT, SNEGSKA (reference sequence). CDR3: CSARDASFSGADTQYF. CDR3 nucleotide sequence: TGCAGTGCTAGAGACGCCTCGTTTAGCGGTGCGGATACGCAGTATTTT.

The gene calls are TRBV30 and TRBJ2-7; perhaps D is TRBD1 or TRBD2 (5 bases each). Germline V CDR1 and CDR2: GTSNPN, SVGIG (reference sequence). CDR3 length: 12 residues. The ends were cut back, 2 bases at V and 5 bases at J, with 10 bases in the middle. CDR3 coding DNA: TGTGCCTGGAGTAGACGGGACGACGAGCAGTACTTC. This sequence encodes CAWSRRDDEQYF. The entire variable domain, with the rest obtained from reference TRBV30 and TRBJ2-7, is as follows: SQTIHQWPATLVQPVGSPLSLECTVEGTSNPNLYWYRQAAGRGLQLLFYSVGIGQISSEVPQNLSASRPQDRQFILSSKKLLLSDSGFYLCAWSRRDDEQYFGPGTRLTVT.

This chain links TRBV9 with TRBJ1-4, with a possible D match to TRBD1 (5 bases). V lost 4 bases and J 11 bases, leaving 21 bases between the germline ends. Germline V gene data show CDR1 as SGDLS and CDR2 as YYNGEE. This CDR3 comprises 15 residues. The CDR3 coding sequence is TGTGCCAGCAGCCCCAGCTCCCGGGACGTAAAGAAACTGTTTTTT. Translated, it gives CASSPSSRDVKKLFF. The complete variable domain, with remaining parts taken from reference TRBV9 and TRBJ1-4, reads DSGVTQTPKHLITATGQRVTLRCSPRSGDLSVYWYQQSLDQGLQFLIQYYNGEERAKGNILERFSAQQFPDLHSELNLSSLELGDSALYFCASSPSSRDVKKLFFGSGTQLSVL.

In this sample, this clonotype turned up a few times. The genes are TRBV6-1 and TRBJ2-7, with 8 nucleotides matching TRBD1. Germline values: CDR1 MNHNS, CDR2 SASEGT. CDR3 length: 14 amino acids. V shed 8 bases, J shed 5 bases, and the junction held 11 bases outside the gene matches. The CDR3 here is CASAIRDRKDEQYF. CDR3 nucleotides: TGTGCCAGCGCCATCCGGGACAGGAAAGACGAGCAGTACTTC.

This chain links TRBV10-1 with TRBJ2-2, with a possible D match to TRBD2 (6 bases). The CDR3 contains 15 residues. The ends were cut back, 1 base at V and 8 bases at J, with 14 bases in the middle. Germline V gene sequence: CDR1 WNHNN, CDR2 SYGVQD (reference sequence). The CDR3 spells CASSEFRSGIGELFF. DNA of the CDR3: TGCGCCAGCAGTGAGTTTCGTAGCGGTATTGGGGAGCTGTTTTTT.

The V gene is TRBV7-2, the J gene TRBJ2-7; 9 bases align to TRBD1. The J segment lost 3 bases and the V segment lost 0 bases, leaving 3 bases of the junction unmatched. This CDR3 has 15 residues. Germline-derived CDR1 and CDR2 are SGHTA and FQGNSA. The DNA for the CDR3 is TGTGCCAGCAGCTTAGCCGGGACAGGGCTCTACGAGCAGTACTTC. Translated: CASSLAGTGLYEQYF.

There are a few counts of this clonotype. The rearrangement joins TRBV6-1 to TRBJ2-7; D remains unclear. V lost 7 bases and J 9 bases, leaving 13 bases between the germline ends. This CDR3 comprises 11 residues. Germline-derived CDR1 and CDR2 are MNHNS and SASEGT. In DNA form, the CDR3 reads TGTGCCAGCACCGGGCAGACGGTGCAGTACTTC. Translation gives CASTGQTVQYF.

This clonotype was observed a handful of times. CDR3 region: CASSLEQGAGAEAFF. DNA of the CDR3: TGCGCCAGCAGCTTGGAACAGGGGGCTGGGGCTGAAGCTTTCTTT. This sequence joins TRBV5-1 and TRBJ1-1, with 9 bases lining up with TRBD1. From germline, CDR1 is SGHRS and CDR2 YFSETQ. V was pared by 0 bases and J by 6 bases, with 6 bases of the junction left unmatched. The CDR3 covers 15 residues.

V is TRBV5-1 and J is TRBJ2-1, with 8 bases lining up with TRBD2. The CDR3 extends over 17 amino acids. CDR1 is SGHRS, CDR2 YFSETQ, per germline. With V trimmed by 0 bases and J by 6 bases, 11 bases remained unmatched. CDR3 sequence reads: CASSLGPLTSGVNEQFF. CDR3 in DNA: TGCGCCAGCAGCTTGGGCCCCCTTACTAGCGGAGTCAATGAGCAGTTCTTC.